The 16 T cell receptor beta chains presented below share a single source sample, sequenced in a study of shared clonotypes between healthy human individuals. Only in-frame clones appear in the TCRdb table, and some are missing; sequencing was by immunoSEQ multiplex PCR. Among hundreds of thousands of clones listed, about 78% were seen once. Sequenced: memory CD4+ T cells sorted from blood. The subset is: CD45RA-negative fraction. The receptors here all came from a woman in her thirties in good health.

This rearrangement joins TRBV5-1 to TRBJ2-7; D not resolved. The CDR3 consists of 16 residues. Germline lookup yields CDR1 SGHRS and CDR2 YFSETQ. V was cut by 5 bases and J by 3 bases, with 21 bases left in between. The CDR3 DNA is TGCGCCAGCAGTGCCGATCCCCCCTACTCCATCTACGAGCAGTACTTC. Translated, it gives CASSADPPYSIYEQYF.

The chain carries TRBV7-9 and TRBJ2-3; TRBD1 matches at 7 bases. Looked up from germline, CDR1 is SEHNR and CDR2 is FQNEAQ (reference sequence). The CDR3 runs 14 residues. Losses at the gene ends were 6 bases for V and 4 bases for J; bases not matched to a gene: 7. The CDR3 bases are TGTGCCAGCAGATCCACAGGGGAGTCAGATACGCAGTATTTT. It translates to CASRSTGESDTQYF. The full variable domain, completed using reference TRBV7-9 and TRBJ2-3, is DTGVSQNPRHKITKRGQNVTFRCDPISEHNRLYWYRQTLGQGPEFLTYFQNEAQLEKSRLLSDRFSAERPKGSFSTLEIQRTEQGDSAMYLCASRSTGESDTQYFGPGTRLTVL.

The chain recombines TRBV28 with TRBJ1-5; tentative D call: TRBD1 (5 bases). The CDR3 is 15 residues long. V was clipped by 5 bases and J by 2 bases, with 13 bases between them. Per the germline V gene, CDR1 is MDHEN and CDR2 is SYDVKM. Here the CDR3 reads CASSPGGVGNQPQHF. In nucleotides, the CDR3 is TGTGCCAGCAGTCCCGGGGGGGTAGGCAATCAGCCCCAGCATTTT.

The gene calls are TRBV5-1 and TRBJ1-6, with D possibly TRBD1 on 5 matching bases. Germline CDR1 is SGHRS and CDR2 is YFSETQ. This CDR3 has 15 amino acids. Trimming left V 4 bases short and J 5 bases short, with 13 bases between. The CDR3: CASSSWGGDNSPLHF. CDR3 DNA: TGCGCCAGCAGCAGTTGGGGAGGGGATAATTCACCCCTCCACTTT.

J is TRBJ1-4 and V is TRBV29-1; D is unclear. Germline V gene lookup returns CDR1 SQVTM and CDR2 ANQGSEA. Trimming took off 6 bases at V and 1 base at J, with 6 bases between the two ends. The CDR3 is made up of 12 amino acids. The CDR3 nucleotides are TGCAGCGTCGGTAGAACTAATGAAAAACTGTTTTTT. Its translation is CSVGRTNEKLFF.

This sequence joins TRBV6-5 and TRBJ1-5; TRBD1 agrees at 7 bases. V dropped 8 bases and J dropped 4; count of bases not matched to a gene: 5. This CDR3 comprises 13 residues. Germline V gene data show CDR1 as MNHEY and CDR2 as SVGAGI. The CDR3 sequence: CASGGQLNQPQHF. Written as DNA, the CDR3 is TGTGCCAGCGGGGGACAGTTAAATCAGCCCCAGCATTTT.

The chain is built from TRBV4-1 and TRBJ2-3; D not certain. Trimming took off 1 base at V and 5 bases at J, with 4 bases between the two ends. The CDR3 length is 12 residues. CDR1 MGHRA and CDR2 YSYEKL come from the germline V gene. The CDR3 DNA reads TGCGCCAGCAGCCAAGCGAGAGATACGCAGTATTTT. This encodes CASSQARDTQYF.

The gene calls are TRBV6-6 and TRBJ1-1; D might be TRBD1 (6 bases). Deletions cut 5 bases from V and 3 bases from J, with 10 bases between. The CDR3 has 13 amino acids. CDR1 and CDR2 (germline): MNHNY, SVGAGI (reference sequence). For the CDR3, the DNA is TGTGCCAGCAGTCTGAGGGGGGACACTGAAGCTTTCTTT. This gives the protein CASSLRGDTEAFF.

CDR3 sequence (DNA): TGTGCCAGTAGATTTGGGGGAGAAGGCCGGAATGAGCAGTTCTTC. Translation gives CASRFGGEGRNEQFF. The chain carries TRBV5-4 and TRBJ2-1; perhaps D is TRBD1 or TRBD2 (5 bases each). Trimming cost V 8 bases and J 7 bases, with 22 bases left between them. The CDR3 contains 15 residues. Germline V gives CDR1 SGHNT, CDR2 YYREEE (reference sequence).

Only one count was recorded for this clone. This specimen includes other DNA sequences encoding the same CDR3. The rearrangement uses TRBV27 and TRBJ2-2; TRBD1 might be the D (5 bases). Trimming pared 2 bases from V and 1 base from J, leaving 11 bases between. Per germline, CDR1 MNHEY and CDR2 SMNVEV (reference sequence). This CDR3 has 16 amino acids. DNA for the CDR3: TGTGCCAGCAGTTTAAAGGGCCAGGGGAACACCGGGGAGCTGTTTTTT. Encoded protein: CASSLKGQGNTGELFF.

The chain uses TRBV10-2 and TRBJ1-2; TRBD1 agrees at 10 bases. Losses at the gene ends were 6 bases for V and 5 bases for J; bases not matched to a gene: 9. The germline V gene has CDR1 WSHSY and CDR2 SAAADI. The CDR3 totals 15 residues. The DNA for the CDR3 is TGCGCCAGCAGATCAGCGGGACAGGGGACTTATGGCTACACCTTC. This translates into CASRSAGQGTYGYTF.

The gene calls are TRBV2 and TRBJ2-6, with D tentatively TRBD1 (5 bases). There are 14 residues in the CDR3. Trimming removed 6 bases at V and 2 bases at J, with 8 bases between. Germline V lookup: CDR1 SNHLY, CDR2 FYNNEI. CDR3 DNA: TGTGCCAGCAGCACGGACACTGGGGCCAACGTCCTGACTTTC. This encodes CASSTDTGANVLTF.

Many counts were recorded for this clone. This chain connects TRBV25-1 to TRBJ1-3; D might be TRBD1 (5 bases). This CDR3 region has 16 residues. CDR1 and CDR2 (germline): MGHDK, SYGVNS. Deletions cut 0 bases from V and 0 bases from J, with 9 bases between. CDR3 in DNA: TGTGCCAGCAGTGAATACGGGGGGGGCTCTGGAAACACCATATATTTT. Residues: CASSEYGGGSGNTIYF.

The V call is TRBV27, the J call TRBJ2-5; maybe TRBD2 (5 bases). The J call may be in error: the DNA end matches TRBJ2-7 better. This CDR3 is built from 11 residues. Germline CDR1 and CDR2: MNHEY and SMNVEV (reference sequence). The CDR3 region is CASSWTHEQYF. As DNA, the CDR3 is TGTGCCAGCAGTTGGACTCACGAGCAGTACTTC.

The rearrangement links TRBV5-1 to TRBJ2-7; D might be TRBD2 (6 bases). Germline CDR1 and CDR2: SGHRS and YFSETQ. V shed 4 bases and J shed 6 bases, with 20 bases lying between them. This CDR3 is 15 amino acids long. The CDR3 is CASSRDLEGGVEQYF. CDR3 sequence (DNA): TGCGCCAGCAGCAGAGACCTCGAGGGAGGCGTCGAGCAGTACTTC.

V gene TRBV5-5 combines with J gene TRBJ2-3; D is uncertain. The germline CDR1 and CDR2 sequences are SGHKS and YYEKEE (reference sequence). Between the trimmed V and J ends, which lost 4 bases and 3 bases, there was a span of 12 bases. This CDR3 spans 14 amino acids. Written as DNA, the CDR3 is TGTGCCAGCAGCGGTGTTCAGGAAACAGATACGCAGTATTTT. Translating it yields CASSGVQETDTQYF.